Each of the 29 T cell receptor beta chains below was sequenced from the same sample in a study of shared clonotypes between healthy human individuals. Sequencing was performed with immunoSEQ multiplex PCR; in TCRdb, only in-frame clones are kept and a portion is missing. The sample has 1.5 million to 2.5 million clones; 85% to 95% are singletons. Positive CCR7 selection of CD45RO-negative cells yielded the naive CD8 cells, and terminally differentiated effector memory CD45RA+ cells were excluded. The sequenced sample consisted of naive CD8+ T cells sorted from blood. These receptors originate from a man between 18 and 35 years old in good health.

This chain uses TRBV19 with TRBJ2-7; D is undetermined. The CDR3 consists of 13 residues. The germline V and J ends were trimmed by 3 bases and 5 bases, with 11 bases remaining between them. Germline V gene sequence: CDR1 LNHDA, CDR2 SQIVND (reference sequence). The CDR3 nucleotides are TGTGCCAGTAGTATCGAGGTATGGGACGAGCAGTACTTC. It codes for CASSIEVWDEQYF.

This chain links TRBV9 with TRBJ2-7; 7 bases match TRBD2. CDR3 length: 14 amino acids. Per the germline V gene, CDR1 is SGDLS and CDR2 is YYNGEE. J gave up 5 bases and V 3 bases, and 8 bases lay outside the gene matches. The CDR3, as DNA: TGTGCCAGCAGCGCAGCCGGACTAGGAGACGAGCAGTACTTC. It encodes CASSAAGLGDEQYF.

This clone has a single count. Other DNA sequences in the sample encode the same CDR3. The J gene is TRBJ1-1, the V gene TRBV7-6; D not certain. This CDR3 contains 14 residues. CDR1 and CDR2 (germline): SGHVS, FNYEAQ. The V and J ends lost 5 bases and 0 bases respectively, with 10 bases between them. CDR3 sequence (DNA): TGTGCCAGCAGCCCGGGCGGGGTGAACACTGAAGCTTTCTTT. Amino acids: CASSPGGVNTEAFF.

As regards this clone: The same CDR3 can be traced to other DNA sequences in this sample. This sequence joins TRBV9 and TRBJ1-1; 11 nucleotides agree with TRBD1. J lost 5 bases, V lost 0 bases, and 3 bases had no gene match. This CDR3 has 15 amino acids. Looked up from germline, CDR1 is SGDLS and CDR2 is YYNGEE. CDR3 loop: CASSVVGTGGTEAFF. For the CDR3, the DNA is TGTGCCAGCAGCGTAGTAGGGACAGGGGGAACTGAAGCTTTCTTT.

The rearrangement links TRBV5-6 to TRBJ2-7; TRBD1 matches 7 bases. V was pared by 4 bases and J by 3 bases, with 10 bases of the junction left unmatched. Germline assignment: CDR1 SGHDT and CDR2 YYEEEE. There are 15 residues in the CDR3. This chain's CDR3 is CASSATGTAFYEQYF. CDR3 nucleotides: TGTGCCAGCAGCGCCACCGGGACAGCCTTCTACGAGCAGTACTTC.

The chain is built from TRBV28 and TRBJ2-7; 7 bases align to TRBD1. The junction had 10 bases not matched to a gene; V was cut back by 5 bases and J by 3 bases. This CDR3 region has 15 residues. Germline V lookup: CDR1 MDHEN, CDR2 SYDVKM. The CDR3 sequence is CASSNVQGLDYEQYF. The CDR3 DNA is TGTGCCAGCAGTAACGTACAGGGGTTGGACTACGAGCAGTACTTC. Drawing the rest from reference TRBV28 and TRBJ2-7, the complete variable domain is DVKVTQSSRYLVKRTGEKVFLECVQDMDHENMFWYRQDPGLGLRLIYFSYDVKMKEKGDIPEGYSVSREKKERFSLILESASTNQTSMYLCASSNVQGLDYEQYFGPGTRLTVT.

Concerning this clone: Other DNA sequences of this sample code for an identical CDR3. J is TRBJ2-5 and V is TRBV5-4, with a tentative D call TRBD2 (5 bases). The V gene's germline CDR1 is SGHNT and CDR2 YYREEE (reference sequence). The CDR3 loop spans 13 amino acids. The ends were cut back, 2 bases at V and 4 bases at J, with 9 bases in the middle. The CDR3 DNA reads TGTGCCAGCAGCTTTAGAGGGTCAGAGACCCAGTACTTC. Translating it yields CASSFRGSETQYF.

Notes on this clone: The same CDR3 can be traced to other DNA sequences in this sample. The genes are TRBV6-1 and TRBJ2-7, with TRBD1 matching over 7 bases. Germline-derived CDR1 and CDR2 are MNHNS and SASEGT. J gave up 4 bases and V 3 bases, and 3 bases lay outside the gene matches. This CDR3 has 13 amino acids. CDR3 sequence: CASSDGTVYEQYF. DNA of the CDR3: TGTGCCAGCAGTGACGGGACAGTTTACGAGCAGTACTTC.

The V call is TRBV10-2, the J call TRBJ2-5, with 9 bases matching TRBD2. With V trimmed by 7 bases and J by 4 bases, 7 bases remained unmatched. The CDR3 consists of 14 residues. CDR1 and CDR2 (germline): WSHSY, SAAADI. The DNA of the CDR3 is TGCGCCAGCATGCCCAGCGGGGGGCTAGAGACCCAGTACTTC. Amino acid sequence: CASMPSGGLETQYF.

The chain is built from TRBV19 and TRBJ2-3, with no clear D. The V end lost 6 bases, the J end lost 2 bases, and 12 bases lay between the germline ends. The CDR3 contains 14 residues. Germline-derived CDR1 and CDR2 are LNHDA and SQIVND (reference sequence). The CDR3 loop reads CASSLGFFTDTQYF. The CDR3 DNA is TGTGCCAGTAGCTTAGGGTTTTTCACAGATACGCAGTATTTT.

A remark on this clone: The identical CDR3 is also encoded by other nucleotide sequences in the sample. The chain links TRBV9 to TRBJ2-3; D remains ambiguous. The V gene's germline CDR1 is SGDLS and CDR2 YYNGEE. This CDR3 is 14 amino acids long. Trimming stripped 0 bases from V and 0 bases from J, with 5 bases between. DNA for the CDR3: TGTGCCAGCAGCGTAGAGGATAGCACAGATACGCAGTATTTT. Its protein is CASSVEDSTDTQYF.

The chain employs TRBV4-1 and TRBJ2-7; 7 bases map to TRBD1. The germline V gene encodes CDR1 MGHRA and CDR2 YSYEKL. The CDR3 runs to 16 residues. The V and J ends lost 0 bases and 5 bases, in that order; junction bases with no gene match: 10. The CDR3 is CASSQEPTGIGNEQYF. As DNA, the CDR3 is TGCGCCAGCAGCCAAGAGCCGACAGGGATCGGCAACGAGCAGTACTTC.

The J gene is TRBJ1-1, the V gene TRBV27, with D uncertain. Germline CDR1 reads MNHEY; CDR2 reads SMNVEV (reference sequence). The germline V and J ends were trimmed by 7 bases and 2 bases, with 17 bases remaining between them. There are 15 residues in the CDR3. CDR3 loop: CASKLIPGSNTEAFF. CDR3 coding DNA: TGTGCCAGCAAACTAATCCCCGGGAGTAACACTGAAGCTTTCTTT.

The genes are TRBV7-9 and TRBJ2-7, with a tentative D call TRBD1 (6 bases). Trimming took 7 bases from V and 5 from J, leaving 24 bases between them. The CDR3 has 16 residues. Germline CDR1 is SEHNR and CDR2 is FQNEAQ (reference sequence). This chain's CDR3 is CASTVVPHRDPHEQYF. In DNA form, the CDR3 reads TGTGCCAGCACCGTCGTGCCCCACAGGGACCCTCACGAGCAGTACTTC.

The V call is TRBV6-5, the J call TRBJ1-4; D unclear. Germline values: CDR1 MNHEY, CDR2 SVGAGI. V lost 0 bases and J 2 bases, leaving 10 bases between the germline ends. There are 16 residues in the CDR3. The DNA for the CDR3 is TGTGCCAGCAGTTACTCCCCTCAAGCGACTAATGAAAAACTGTTTTTT. This encodes CASSYSPQATNEKLFF.

V gene TRBV6-5 combines with J gene TRBJ2-1, with 7 bases aligning to TRBD2. The CDR3 length is 14 residues. V trimming: 0 bases; J trimming: 9 bases; junction bases outside the gene matches: 5. Germline V gene sequence: CDR1 MNHEY, CDR2 SVGAGI. The CDR3 nucleotides read TGTGCCAGCAGTTACTCGGGGGAGGGCCCTGAGCAGTTCTTC. Protein: CASSYSGEGPEQFF.

The V call is TRBV4-1, the J call TRBJ2-1; 8 nucleotides agree with TRBD2. The germline gives CDR1 MGHRA, CDR2 YSYEKL. This CDR3 has 16 amino acids. V trimming: 0 bases; J trimming: 2 bases; junction bases outside the gene matches: 3. The CDR3 DNA is TGCGCCAGCAGCCAAGAAACGGGAGGGCCCTACAATGAGCAGTTCTTC. As protein: CASSQETGGPYNEQFF.

V usage is TRBV13 and J usage is TRBJ2-7, with D tentatively TRBD1 (5 bases). Trimming pared 6 bases from V and 6 bases from J, leaving 15 bases between. Per germline, CDR1 PRHDT and CDR2 FYEKMQ (reference sequence). CDR3 length: 13 residues. Written as DNA, the CDR3 is TGTGCCAGCAGATTACTCTCTAGGGGCGAGCAGTACTTC. Translating it yields CASRLLSRGEQYF.

This chain connects TRBV6-1 to TRBJ2-2, with D tentatively TRBD1 or TRBD2 (6 bases each). Germline lookup yields CDR1 MNHNS and CDR2 SASEGT. The germline V and J ends were trimmed by 6 bases and 7 bases, with 12 bases remaining between them. The CDR3 is made up of 13 amino acids. The CDR3 here is CASSPEGGGELFF. The CDR3 nucleotides are TGTGCCAGCAGCCCGGAGGGGGGCGGGGAGCTGTTTTTT.

The chain employs TRBV7-2 and TRBJ2-3; 8 nucleotides agree with TRBD2. Trimming took 1 base from V and 2 from J; bases not matched to a gene: 5. Germline CDR1 and CDR2: SGHTA and FQGNSA. This CDR3 has 16 amino acids. CDR3 loop: CASSLVAGGITDTQYF. As DNA, the CDR3 is TGTGCCAGCAGCTTAGTGGCGGGAGGTATCACAGATACGCAGTATTTT.

This sequence joins TRBV14 and TRBJ1-2; 8 nucleotides line up with TRBD1. The CDR3 has 16 amino acids. J was trimmed by 1 base and V by 0 bases; bases with no gene match: 4. Germline CDR1 and CDR2: SGHDN and FVKESK. CDR3 amino acids: CASSQERTGINYGYTF. The CDR3 bases are TGTGCCAGCAGCCAAGAAAGGACAGGGATTAACTATGGCTACACCTTC.

V gene TRBV27 combines with J gene TRBJ1-5; maybe TRBD1 (5 bases). Per the germline V gene, CDR1 is MNHEY and CDR2 is SMNVEV (reference sequence). V lost 3 bases and J lost 2, with 11 bases in between. This CDR3 region has 15 residues. CDR3 in DNA: TGTGCCAGCAGTTTGGGGGGGGAGGGCAATCAGCCCCAGCATTTT. Translating gives CASSLGGEGNQPQHF.

This sequence joins TRBV13 and TRBJ1-1; the D is unclear. Per the germline V gene, CDR1 is PRHDT and CDR2 is FYEKMQ (reference sequence). Trimming cost V 4 bases and J 1 base, with 10 bases left between them. The CDR3 sequence is 14 residues long. The CDR3 loop is CASSYGPGNTEAFF. Here the CDR3 DNA reads TGTGCCAGCAGCTATGGTCCAGGGAACACTGAAGCTTTCTTT.

The gene calls are TRBV5-6 and TRBJ1-1, with 8 nucleotides matching TRBD1. This CDR3 has 15 residues. Looked up from germline, CDR1 is SGHDT and CDR2 is YYEEEE. The junction had 4 bases not matched to a gene; V was cut back by 0 bases and J by 3 bases. CDR3 bases: TGTGCCAGCAGCTTGGATCTGACAGGGGACACTGAAGCTTTCTTT. Its translation: CASSLDLTGDTEAFF.

The chain recombines TRBV27 with TRBJ1-5; 8 bases align to TRBD1. The germline CDR1 and CDR2 sequences are MNHEY and SMNVEV (reference sequence). V lost 5 bases and J lost 3; bases outside the gene matches: 15. CDR3 size: 18 residues. DNA for the CDR3: TGTGCCAGCAGTCCCCACTCAGGGGGCTTAGGGCCCAATCAGCCCCAGCATTTT. Translated: CASSPHSGGLGPNQPQHF.

This chain joins TRBV5-1 and TRBJ1-1; D gene ambiguous. The CDR3 is 15 residues long. The V gene lost 3 bases and the J gene lost 5 bases, with 17 bases spanning the gap. Germline loops: CDR1 SGHRS, CDR2 YFSETQ. The CDR3 DNA reads TGCGCCAGCAGCTCGGAGGGAGGGCTGAGTACTGAAGCTTTCTTT. Translation: CASSSEGGLSTEAFF.

This clone was picked up one time. The chain links TRBV12-5 to TRBJ1-2; 7 nucleotides agree with TRBD1. The CDR3 covers 17 residues. With 1 base clipped from V and 6 bases from J, the junction kept 14 bases outside the gene matches. In germline, CDR1 is LGHNT, CDR2 FRNRAP. CDR3: CASGLDPTGQAGDGYTF. The CDR3 nucleotides are TGTGCTAGTGGTTTGGACCCCACCGGACAGGCAGGGGATGGCTACACCTTC.

This chain uses TRBV27 with TRBJ1-2, with a possible D match to TRBD1 (5 bases). The CDR3 length is 15 residues. With 2 bases removed from V and 8 bases from J, the gap between germline ends came to 18 bases. Germline CDR1 and CDR2: MNHEY and SMNVEV (reference sequence). In nucleotides, the CDR3 is TGTGCCAGCAGTTTACAGGGTATATCCATCCTGGGCTACACCTTC. Its translation: CASSLQGISILGYTF.

The rearrangement joins TRBV30 to TRBJ2-1, with D unclear. The CDR3 has 15 amino acids. CDR1 is GTSNPN and CDR2 is SVGIG in the germline V gene (reference sequence). V was trimmed by 1 base and J by 0 bases, leaving 10 bases between them. The CDR3 loop is CAWSGPPSSYNEQFF. The CDR3, as DNA: TGTGCCTGGAGTGGGCCTCCGAGCTCCTACAATGAGCAGTTCTTC.